Detailed here is one T cell receptor (beta chain). The antigen remains undetermined. This CDR3 has 13 amino acids. Germline V gene sequence: CDR1 SNHLY, CDR2 FYNNEI. This specimen comes from a study of blood T cells in healthy people across ages. The authors isolated at least 6.5 million PBMCs per sample. General observations from the study: There were more naive CD4+ cells and higher diversity in long-lived donors than in aged donors. Donor CMV infection status was unknown, possibly confounding age-related changes in expanded clonotypes.

The authors ran a second PCR of about 7 to 11 cycles using a sample-barcoded 5' primer and a J-beta primer mix. Every sample produced at least 2.5 million CDR3-containing paired-end reads. TCRdb itself ran the 5' RACE reads through MiXCR, one entry per CDR3 protein. In the table there are about 1.4 million distinct CDR3 sequences, approximately 63% of which are singletons. V usage is TRBV2 and J usage is TRBJ2-4; 7 bases align to TRBD1. The J call may be faulty, since TRBJ2-7 better matches the DNA end. The source of this sequence is a man aged 18 to 29 in good health. The sequenced sample consisted of blood. This CDR3 is CASDRVLPDEQYF. The CDR3 region has the DNA TGTGCCAGCGACAGGGTACTACCGGACGAGCAGTACTTC.